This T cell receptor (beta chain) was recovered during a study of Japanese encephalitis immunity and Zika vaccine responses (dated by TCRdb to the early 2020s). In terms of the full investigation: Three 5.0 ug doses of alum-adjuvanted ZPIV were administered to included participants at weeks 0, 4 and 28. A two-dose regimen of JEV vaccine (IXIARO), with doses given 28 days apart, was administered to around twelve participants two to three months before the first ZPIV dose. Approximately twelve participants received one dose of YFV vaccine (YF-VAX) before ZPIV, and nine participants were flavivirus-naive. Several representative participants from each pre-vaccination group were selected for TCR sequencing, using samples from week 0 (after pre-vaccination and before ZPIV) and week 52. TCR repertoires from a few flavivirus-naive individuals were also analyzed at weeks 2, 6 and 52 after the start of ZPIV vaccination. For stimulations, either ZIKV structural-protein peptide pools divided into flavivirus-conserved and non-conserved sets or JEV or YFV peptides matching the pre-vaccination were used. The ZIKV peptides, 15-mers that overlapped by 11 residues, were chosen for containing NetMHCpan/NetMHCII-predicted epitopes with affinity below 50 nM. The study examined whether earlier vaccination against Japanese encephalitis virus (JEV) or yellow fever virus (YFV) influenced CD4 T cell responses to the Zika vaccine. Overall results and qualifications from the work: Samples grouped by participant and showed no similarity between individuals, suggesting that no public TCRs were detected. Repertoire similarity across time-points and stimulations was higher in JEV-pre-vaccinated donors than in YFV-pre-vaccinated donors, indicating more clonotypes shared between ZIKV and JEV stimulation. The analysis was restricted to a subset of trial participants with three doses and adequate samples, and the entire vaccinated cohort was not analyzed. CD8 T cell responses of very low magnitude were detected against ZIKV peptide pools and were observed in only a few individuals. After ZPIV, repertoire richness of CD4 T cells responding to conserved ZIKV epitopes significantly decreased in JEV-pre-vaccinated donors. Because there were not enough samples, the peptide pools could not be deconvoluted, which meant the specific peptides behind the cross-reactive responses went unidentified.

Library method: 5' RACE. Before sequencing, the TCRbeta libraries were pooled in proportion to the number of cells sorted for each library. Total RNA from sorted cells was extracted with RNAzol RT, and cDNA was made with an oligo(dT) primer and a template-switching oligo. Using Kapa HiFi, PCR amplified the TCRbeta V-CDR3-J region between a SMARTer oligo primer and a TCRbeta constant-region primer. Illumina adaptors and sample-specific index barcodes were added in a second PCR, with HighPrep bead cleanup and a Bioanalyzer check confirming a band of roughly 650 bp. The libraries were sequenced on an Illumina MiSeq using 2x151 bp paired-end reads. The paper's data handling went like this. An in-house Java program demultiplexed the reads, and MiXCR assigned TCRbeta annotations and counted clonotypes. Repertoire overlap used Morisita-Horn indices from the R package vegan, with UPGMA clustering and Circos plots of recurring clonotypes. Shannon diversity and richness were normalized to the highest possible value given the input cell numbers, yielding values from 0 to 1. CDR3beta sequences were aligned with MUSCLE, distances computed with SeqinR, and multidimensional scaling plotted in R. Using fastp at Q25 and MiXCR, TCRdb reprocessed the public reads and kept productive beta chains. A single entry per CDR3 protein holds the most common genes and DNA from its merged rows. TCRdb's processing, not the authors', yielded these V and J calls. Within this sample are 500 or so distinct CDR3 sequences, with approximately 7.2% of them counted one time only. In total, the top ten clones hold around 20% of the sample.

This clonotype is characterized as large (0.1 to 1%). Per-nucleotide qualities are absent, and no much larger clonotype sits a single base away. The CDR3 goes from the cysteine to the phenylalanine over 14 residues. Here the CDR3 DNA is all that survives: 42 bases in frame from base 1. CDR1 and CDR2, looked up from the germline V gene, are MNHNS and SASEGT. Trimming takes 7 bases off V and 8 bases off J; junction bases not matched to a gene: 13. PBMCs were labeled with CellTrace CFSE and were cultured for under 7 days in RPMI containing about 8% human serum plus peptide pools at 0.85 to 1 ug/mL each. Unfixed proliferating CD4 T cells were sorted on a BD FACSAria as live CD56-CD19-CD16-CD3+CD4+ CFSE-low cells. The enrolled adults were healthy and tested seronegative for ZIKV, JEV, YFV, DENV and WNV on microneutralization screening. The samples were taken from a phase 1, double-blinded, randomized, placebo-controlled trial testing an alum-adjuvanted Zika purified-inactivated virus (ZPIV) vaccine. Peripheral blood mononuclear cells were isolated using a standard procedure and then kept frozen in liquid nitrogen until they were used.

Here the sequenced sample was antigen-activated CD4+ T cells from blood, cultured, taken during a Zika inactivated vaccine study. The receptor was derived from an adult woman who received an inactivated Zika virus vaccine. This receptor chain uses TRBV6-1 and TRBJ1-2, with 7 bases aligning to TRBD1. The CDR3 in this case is CASIIRRQGAGYTF. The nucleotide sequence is TGTGCCAGCATTATTAGGCGACAGGGAGCAGGCTACACCTTC.